This T cell receptor beta chain came from a study of cytomegalovirus exposure and HLA in healthy donors. This clone occurred a few times. Its antigen is undetermined. The study's findings and limits: In vitro, a few CMV-associated chains proved specific for CMV antigens.

PCR employed 60 Vbeta and 13 Jbeta primers. The repertoire was sequenced with immunoSEQ multiplex PCR; TCRdb's copy has only in-frame clones and lacks some. This table holds about 100,000 clones, around 73% found once. Germline V gene sequence: CDR1 LNHNV, CDR2 YYDKDF (reference sequence). The V end lost 0 bases, the J end lost 5 bases, and 13 bases lay between the germline ends. The CDR3 has 15 residues. Donors likely had unrecorded immune exposures despite being nominally healthy when sampled. The chain is built from TRBV15 and TRBJ1-2; D may be TRBD1 (5 bases). Sequencing was performed on PBMCs. This TCR was sampled from a man between 25 and 39 years old in good health and CMV-seronegative. CDR3 sequence reads: CATSRERGRRYGYTF. The CDR3 DNA reads as TGTGCCACCAGCAGAGAAAGGGGCCGAAGATATGGCTACACCTTC.